Following are 19 T cell receptor beta chains from one sample sequenced in a study of CD8 T cells in ankylosing spondylitis. TCRdb re-derived calls from the 5' RACE reads in MiXCR, one entry per CDR3 protein. This table holds some 250,000 distinct CDR3 sequences, roughly 10% found once. Sequenced material: blood, either unsorted or a sorted T cell fraction (not recorded which). The source of these receptors is a male donor with ankylosing spondylitis or in good health (not recorded which).

This clonotype was detected many times. V and J are TRBV5-1 and TRBJ2-2; 7 nucleotides align to TRBD2. CDR1 is SGHRS and CDR2 is YFSETQ in the germline V gene. The length of the CDR3 is 15 residues. Trimming removed 1 base from V and 7 bases from J; junction bases left unmatched: 7. Written as DNA, the CDR3 is TGCGCCAGCAGCTTGCAAACTAGCGCAGACGGGGAGCTGTTTTTT. This encodes CASSLQTSADGELFF.

The V call is TRBV7-7, the J call TRBJ2-4; D possibly corresponds to TRBD2 (6 bases). Germline V gene sequence: CDR1 SSHAT, CDR2 FNYEAQ (reference sequence). V lost 1 base, J lost 2 bases, and 15 bases lay in between. The CDR3 runs 17 residues. Here the CDR3 reads CASSLDGRRLPKNIQYF. DNA of the CDR3: TGTGCCAGCAGCTTAGACGGGAGAAGATTGCCCAAAAACATTCAGTACTTC.

This clonotype was seen ten or more times. This chain links TRBV5-1 with TRBJ2-1, with D possibly matching TRBD1 (5 bases). The CDR3 length is 13 residues. Trimming removed 0 bases from V and 9 bases from J, with 10 bases in between. In germline, CDR1 is SGHRS, CDR2 YFSETQ. This CDR3 is CASSLDWGGEQFF. The DNA of the CDR3 is TGCGCCAGCAGCTTGGATTGGGGCGGTGAGCAGTTCTTC.

This rearrangement joins TRBV10-3 to TRBJ1-1; D unresolved. CDR1 and CDR2 (germline): ENHRY, SYGVKD. V dropped 3 bases and J dropped 1 base, with 9 bases sitting between them. This CDR3 spans 14 amino acids. The CDR3 DNA sequence: TGTGCCATCAGTGAAAATCCGGGGAACACTGAAGCTTTCTTT. This sequence encodes CAISENPGNTEAFF.

This clonotype was detected ten times or more. The chain has TRBV20-1 and TRBJ2-7; D perhaps matches TRBD2 (7 bases). The germline gives CDR1 DFQATT, CDR2 SNEGSKA (reference sequence). Trimming took off 5 bases at V and 5 bases at J, with 22 bases between the two ends. This CDR3 is 15 amino acids long. The CDR3 DNA is TGCAGTGCTTTTAACTCGAGGGGGGGCCCCCACGAGCAGTACTTC. This codes for CSAFNSRGGPHEQYF.

This clonotype was observed many times. The CDR3, as DNA: TGCGCCAGCAGCTTGGCAGGGTACGAGGATACGCAGTATTTT. Protein product: CASSLAGYEDTQYF. The rearrangement uses TRBV5-1 and TRBJ2-3, with D perhaps TRBD1 (5 bases). The V gene lost 0 bases and the J gene lost 6 bases, with 11 bases spanning the gap. This CDR3 has 14 residues. CDR1 and CDR2 (germline): SGHRS, YFSETQ.

This clonotype has a handful of counts. The CDR3 bases are TGTGCCAGCACCCCGGCCGGCGGGGGCACTAATGAAAAACTGTTTTTT. Its translation: CASTPAGGGTNEKLFF. The chain carries TRBV25-1 and TRBJ1-4, with a possible D match to TRBD1 (6 bases). Germline V gene sequence: CDR1 MGHDK, CDR2 SYGVNS. This CDR3 has 16 amino acids. V shed 7 bases and J shed 2 bases, with 17 bases lying between them.

This clonotype was counted ten times or more. The chain employs TRBV5-1 and TRBJ1-1, with 9 bases aligning to TRBD1. CDR1 is SGHRS, CDR2 YFSETQ, per germline. Trimming removed 3 bases from V and 7 bases from J; junction bases left unmatched: 4. This CDR3 region has 13 residues. The CDR3 reads CASSWDREGEAFF. In DNA form, the CDR3 reads TGCGCCAGCAGCTGGGACAGGGAGGGTGAAGCTTTCTTT.

The chain couples TRBV2 to TRBJ1-1; no firm D call. Germline V gives CDR1 SNHLY, CDR2 FYNNEI. The germline V and J ends were trimmed by 5 bases and 1 base, with 8 bases remaining between them. The CDR3 totals 13 residues. Here the CDR3 reads CASSPDPNTEAFF. The CDR3 nucleotides are TGTGCCAGCAGTCCGGATCCGAACACTGAAGCTTTCTTT.

This clonotype appeared many times. This chain links TRBV5-1 with TRBJ1-5, with D perhaps matching TRBD1 (5 bases). The CDR3 loop spans 15 amino acids. In germline, CDR1 is SGHRS, CDR2 YFSETQ. Trimming shortened V by 4 bases and J by 5 bases, and 16 bases separated the two germline ends. CDR3 sequence: CASSAEGFGDQPQHF. The CDR3 DNA follows: TGCGCCAGCAGCGCGGAGGGGTTTGGCGATCAGCCCCAGCATTTT.

A word on this clonotype: A much larger clone differs from this one at a single base, so this may be a read error. The V gene is TRBV12-3 or TRBV12-4, the J gene TRBJ2-2; 10 bases line up with TRBD2. There are 16 residues in the CDR3. The CDR3 here is CASSGLLAGYTGALFF. CDR3 sequence (DNA): TGTGCCAGCAGTGGACTACTAGCGGGGTACACCGGGGCGCTGTTTTTT.

This clonotype was counted at least ten times. The chain employs TRBV2 and TRBJ2-5; D may be TRBD1 or TRBD2 (5 bases each). Per germline, CDR1 SNHLY and CDR2 FYNNEI. The ends were cut back, 4 bases at V and 9 bases at J, with 15 bases in the middle. This CDR3 has 13 residues. The CDR3 coding sequence is TGTGCCAGCAGTGTAGGGGAGCCCCAGGCCCAGTACTTC. It is translated as CASSVGEPQAQYF.

This sequence joins TRBV7-2 and TRBJ2-1; D call uncertain. The CDR3 is 13 residues long. From germline, CDR1 is SGHTA and CDR2 FQGNSA. Between the trimmed V and J ends, which lost 6 bases and 7 bases, there was a span of 13 bases. In DNA, the CDR3 is TGTGCCAGCAGTTTGGGTTGGGGAAATGAGCAGTTCTTC. Protein: CASSLGWGNEQFF. The full variable domain, its missing parts supplied by reference TRBV7-2 and TRBJ2-1, is GAGVSQSPSNKVTEKGKDVELRCDPISGHTALYWYRQSLGQGLEFLIYFQGNSAPDKSGLPSDRFSAERTGGSVSTLTIQRTQQEDSAVYLCASSLGWGNEQFFGPGTRLTVL.

This clonotype appeared a single time. This CDR3 is CASSPTSGTGSNEQFF. Here the CDR3 DNA reads TGTGCCAGCAGTCCAACCTCCGGGACAGGGAGCAATGAGCAGTTCTTC. The rearrangement links TRBV7-9 to TRBJ2-1; TRBD1 aligns across 9 bases. The V gene end was trimmed by 6 bases and the J gene end by 6 bases; junction bases not matched to a gene: 12. Per the germline V gene, CDR1 is SEHNR and CDR2 is FQNEAQ (reference sequence). The CDR3 spans 16 residues.

CDR3 protein: CASSLRGQPYSGNTIYF. CDR3 DNA sequence: TGTGCCAGCAGCTTAAGGGGACAGCCTTACTCTGGAAACACCATATATTTT. The rearrangement links TRBV7-9 to TRBJ1-3, with 7 bases identical to TRBD1. V trimming: 2 bases; J trimming: 0 bases; junction bases outside the gene matches: 7. CDR1 SEHNR and CDR2 FQNEAQ come from the germline V gene (reference sequence). This CDR3 is 17 amino acids long.

The chain is built from TRBV7-8 and TRBJ2-1, with 11 bases lining up with TRBD2. Trimming took 4 bases from V and 4 from J; bases not matched to a gene: 15. Germline loops: CDR1 SGHVS, CDR2 FQNEAQ. The CDR3 is 19 amino acids. CDR3 sequence reads: CASSWGGTSGSKLYNEQFF. The DNA of the CDR3 is TGTGCCAGCAGCTGGGGGGGAACTAGCGGGAGTAAGTTGTACAATGAGCAGTTCTTC.

This clonotype was counted ten times or more. The chain combines TRBV29-1 with TRBJ2-7, with 7 bases matching TRBD1. V was clipped by 4 bases and J by 3 bases; unmatched bases: 6. In germline, CDR1 is SQVTM, CDR2 ANQGSEA. The CDR3 is 13 amino acids. Written as DNA, the CDR3 is TGCAGCGTTGCTTCTCCAGGGGGCTACGAGCAGTACTTC. The encoded protein is CSVASPGGYEQYF.

The V gene is TRBV7-2, the J gene TRBJ2-1; a possible D gene is TRBD2 (6 bases). V shed 1 base and J shed 4 bases, with 14 bases lying between them. The CDR3 is 16 residues long. The germline CDR1 and CDR2 sequences are SGHTA and FQGNSA. In DNA form, the CDR3 reads TGTGCCAGCAGCTTAGGTCGCCGGGGAGGATACAATGAGCAGTTCTTC. This codes for CASSLGRRGGYNEQFF.

This clonotype showed up many times. The chain couples TRBV5-1 to TRBJ1-2; D remains ambiguous. This CDR3 has 13 residues. The V gene's germline CDR1 is SGHRS and CDR2 YFSETQ. Trimming cost V 4 bases and J 3 bases, with 10 bases left between them. The CDR3 region is CASSKDVDYGYTF. The CDR3 DNA reads as TGCGCCAGCAGCAAGGACGTGGACTATGGCTACACCTTC.